This paragraph reports one TCR beta chain. This CDR3 spans 16 amino acids. Germline loops: CDR1 MGHRA, CDR2 YSYEKL. Trimming left V 2 bases short and J 6 bases short, with 14 bases between. The authors' processing: Reference gene primer amplification in the assay estimated nucleated cell counts. Data came from immunoSEQ multiplex PCR; TCRdb stores just in-frame clones and leaves some out. V and J calls and clone size are those listed in that table; D and trimming were worked out from the DNA. Of approximately 260,000 clones listed, around 82% were seen once; the top ten hold 3.4%. This record belongs to a study of blood T cell repertoires in COVID-19. Study in general: The United States, Italy and Spain provided the acute and convalescent COVID-19 samples. PBMCs, B-cell-depleted T cells, or T cells were the source of the cDNA or gDNA that made up the material.

The TCR comes from a man aged 45-60 years who had recovered from COVID-19. Sequencing was done on a sample of PBMCs or T cells enriched from blood (not recorded which). The rearrangement uses TRBV4-1 and TRBJ1-6; D might be TRBD1 (5 bases). The CDR3 loop is CASSQIRRTPNSPLHF. CDR3 sequence (DNA): TGCGCCAGCAGCCAAATACGAAGGACACCTAATTCACCCCTCCACTTT.